The 8 T cell receptor beta chains given below trace back to one sample, sequenced in a study of PD-1 blockade in classical Hodgkin lymphoma. Clones were read by immunoSEQ multiplex PCR, and TCRdb kept only the in-frame ones, dropping some. Found here are 16,000 or so clones, roughly 81% of them singletons; the top ten hold over 6.5%. This sample's time point: newly diagnosed, previously untreated cHL patient sample. The specimen sequenced was peripheral blood mononuclear cells (PBMCs). The receptors were gathered from a human donor with classical Hodgkin lymphoma.

This chain links TRBV10-3 with TRBJ1-2; 8 nucleotides match TRBD1. V lost 6 bases, J lost 4 bases, and 7 bases stayed unmatched. The CDR3 runs to 14 residues. From germline, CDR1 is ENHRY and CDR2 SYGVKD. CDR3 region: CAIRFADRGYGYTF. Here the CDR3 DNA reads TGTGCCATCAGGTTCGCCGACAGGGGCTATGGCTACACCTTC.

This chain connects TRBV2 to TRBJ2-3; 13 nucleotides line up with TRBD2. The CDR3 length is 16 residues. The V and J ends lost 6 bases and 6 bases, in that order; junction bases with no gene match: 9. Germline values: CDR1 SNHLY, CDR2 FYNNEI. The CDR3 DNA reads as TGTGCCAGCAGGACTTCACTAGCGGGAGGGATGGATACGCAGTATTTT. This codes for CASRTSLAGGMDTQYF.

Concerning this clone: One junction end disagrees with the germline gene, perhaps due to a read error. The rearrangement uses TRBV6-4 and TRBJ2-7; D not resolved. The length of the CDR3 is 13 residues. Germline values: CDR1 MRHNA, CDR2 SNTAGT. CDR3 in amino acids: CASSYSLRYEQYF. CDR3 sequence (DNA): TGTGCCAGCAGTTACTCCCTTCGCTACGAGCAGTACTTC.

The chain uses TRBV19 and TRBJ2-3, with 16 nucleotides matching TRBD2. Unmatched junction bases numbered 18, after V lost 6 bases and J lost 0 bases. The CDR3 has 22 amino acids. Germline-derived CDR1 and CDR2 are LNHDA and SQIVND (reference sequence). CDR3 region: CASRAVGGTSGRAPASTDTQYF. DNA of the CDR3: TGTGCCAGTAGGGCGGTTGGCGGGACTAGCGGGAGGGCCCCGGCGAGCACAGATACGCAGTATTTT.

The chain joins TRBV6-1 to TRBJ2-3, with D unclear. The CDR3 sequence is 15 residues long. Germline V gene lookup returns CDR1 MNHNS and CDR2 SASEGT. Trimming removed 8 bases from V and 4 bases from J, with 19 bases in between. The CDR3 here is CASSDLGKYADTQYF. The DNA for the CDR3 is TGTGCCAGCTCTGACTTAGGAAAGTATGCAGATACGCAGTATTTT.

The chain is built from TRBV15 and TRBJ1-1; D unresolved. CDR3 length equals 15 residues. The V end lost 5 bases, the J end lost 2 bases, and 15 bases lay between the germline ends. Germline-derived CDR1 and CDR2 are LNHNV and YYDKDF (reference sequence). CDR3 amino acids: CATSLRHGLNTEAFF. The CDR3 nucleotides are TGTGCCACCAGCCTTCGACACGGTCTCAACACTGAAGCTTTCTTT.

J is TRBJ2-7 and V is TRBV5-5; 10 bases agree with TRBD1. Germline trimming cut 2 bases from V and 3 bases from J; bases unmatched to any gene: 2. The germline V gene has CDR1 SGHKS and CDR2 YYEKEE (reference sequence). This CDR3 region has 14 residues. This CDR3 reads CASSLGDRGYEQYF. The CDR3 DNA reads as TGTGCCAGCAGCTTAGGGGACAGGGGCTACGAGCAGTACTTC.

This chain links TRBV28 with TRBJ2-3, with 8 bases matching TRBD2. There are 16 residues in the CDR3. The germline V gene encodes CDR1 MDHEN and CDR2 SYDVKM. The V and J ends lost 8 bases and 5 bases, in that order; junction bases with no gene match: 15. CDR3 DNA: TGTGCCAGCCCCCCCACGAGTAGCGGGAATGTAGATACGCAGTATTTT. Amino acid sequence: CASPPTSSGNVDTQYF.